This entry concerns a single TCR beta chain. These data belong to a study of circulating and synovial CD4+ cells in juvenile arthritis. The length of the CDR3 is 15 residues. Germline V gene data show CDR1 as LNHDA and CDR2 as SQIVND (reference sequence). The germline V and J ends were trimmed by 10 bases and 2 bases, with 20 bases remaining between them. Sequencing used immunoSEQ multiplex PCR; TCRdb keeps in-frame clones, though not all of them. The sample records around 17,000 clones, about 90% being singletons. The gene calls are TRBV19 and TRBJ2-5; D may be TRBD1 (6 bases). The source is a human donor with juvenile idiopathic arthritis. The sequencing sample was made of CD4+ T cells from blood. CDR3 in amino acids: CATTGTPPPQETQYF. In DNA, the CDR3 is TGTGCCACAACCGGGACACCACCTCCGCAAGAGACCCAGTACTTC. The whole variable domain, filled in from reference TRBV19 and TRBJ2-5, reads DGGITQSPKYLFRKEGQNVTLSCEQNLNHDAMYWYRQDPGQGLRLIYYSQIVNDFQKGDIAEGYSVSREKKESFPLTVTSAQKNPTAFYLCATTGTPPPQETQYFGPGTRLLVL.